This T cell receptor beta chain comes out of a study of CD8+CD57+ T cells in acquired aplastic anemia. Whole-study results and caveats: Patients and controls were found to share about 31 CD8+ CDR3 sequences.

A word on this clonotype: Its cognate antigen is unknown.

Looked up from germline, CDR1 is SGHVS and CDR2 is FNYEAQ. This CDR3 comprises 14 residues. V dropped 1 base and J dropped 7; count of bases not matched to a gene: 5. Whoever was chosen for sequencing had shown CD8+CD57+ cell expansion by flow cytometry. Using genomic DNA as the template, TCR beta VDJ and CDR3 profiling was carried out. One entry per CDR3 protein results from TCRdb running MiXCR on the reads. There are 200,000 to 250,000 distinct CDR3 sequences in the sample; approximately 65% occur only once, and roughly 64% lies in the top ten. The sequence came from a human donor with aplastic anemia. The rearrangement joins TRBV7-6 to TRBJ2-7; TRBD1 matches at 9 bases. Input material: sorted CD4+, CD8+, or CD8+CD57+ T cells (not recorded which) from PBMCs. CDR3 sequence reads: CASSLGVDRGEQYF. CDR3 DNA: TGTGCCAGCAGCTTAGGGGTGGACAGGGGTGAGCAGTACTTC.